This T cell receptor (beta chain) is drawn from a study of blood T cell repertoires in COVID-19. Overall study: The United States, Italy and Spain supplied acute and convalescent COVID-19 samples. T cells, B-cell-depleted T cells, or PBMCs supplied cDNA or gDNA.

In the source study's methods: Amplified reference gene primers provided the basis for estimating nucleated cell counts. Only in-frame clones appear in the TCRdb table, and some are missing; sequencing was by immunoSEQ multiplex PCR. That table furnishes V, J and clone size, whereas the DNA furnished D and trimming. The sample has about 120,000 clones, roughly 88% seen once. This clone was recorded only once. Germline V lookup: CDR1 LGHDT, CDR2 YNNKEL (reference sequence). CDR3 length equals 14 residues. V was trimmed by 2 bases and J by 0 bases, leaving 5 bases between them. This clonotype was sampled from a man aged 45-65 years with acute or convalescent COVID-19. This chain uses TRBV3-1 (or the pseudogene TRBV3-2) with TRBJ1-3; D is undetermined. The sample was peripheral blood. CDR3 in DNA: TGTGCCAGCAGCCAACAGGCCTCTGGAAACACCATATATTTT. Its translation: CASSQQASGNTIYF.